These 10 T cell receptor beta chains were all obtained from the same sample, sequenced in a study of blood T cell repertoires in COVID-19. Clones were sequenced by immunoSEQ multiplex PCR, and TCRdb holds only the in-frame ones, with some missing. The table shows 150,000 or so clones, with over 80% occurring only once. The sample taken for sequencing was PBMCs or T cells enriched from blood (not recorded which). These receptors all stem from a man aged 70 or older who had been exposed to COVID-19.

This chain connects TRBV11-1 to TRBJ2-3, with 10 bases matching TRBD2. J gave up 1 base and V 2 bases, and 3 bases lay outside the gene matches. The CDR3 length is 16 residues. The germline gives CDR1 SGHAT, CDR2 FQDESV (reference sequence). The CDR3 DNA reads as TGTGCCAGCAGCTTACGAACTAGCGGGGGCACAGATACGCAGTATTTT. Its protein is CASSLRTSGGTDTQYF.

The V call is TRBV4-1, the J call TRBJ2-5; TRBD2 aligns across 7 bases. Germline-derived CDR1 and CDR2 are MGHRA and YSYEKL. The length of the CDR3 is 14 residues. Trimming took 3 bases from V and 1 from J; bases not matched to a gene: 2. The CDR3 DNA reads TGCGCCAGCAGCCAGTTAGCGGGCCAAGAGACCCAGTACTTC. Its translation: CASSQLAGQETQYF.

The chain combines TRBV25-1 with TRBJ1-2, with 7 bases matching TRBD1. The J segment lost 4 bases and the V segment lost 2 bases, leaving 7 bases of the junction unmatched. CDR1 MGHDK and CDR2 SYGVNS come from the germline V gene. The CDR3 length is 15 residues. CDR3 DNA: TGTGCCAGCAGTGAAGACCAAAGGGGGCGCTATGGCTACACCTTC. This encodes CASSEDQRGRYGYTF.

This rearrangement joins TRBV27 to TRBJ2-7; 14 bases match TRBD2. Germline loops: CDR1 MNHEY, CDR2 SMNVEV (reference sequence). The CDR3 is 15 residues long. The junction had 2 bases not matched to a gene; V was cut back by 1 base and J by 6 bases. The CDR3 nucleotides are TGTGCCAGCAGTTTATTGGGGACTAGCGGGAGCGAGCAGTACTTC. It codes for CASSLLGTSGSEQYF.

The J gene is TRBJ2-1, the V gene TRBV2; D possibly corresponds to TRBD2 (6 bases). Trimming removed 7 bases from V and 8 bases from J, with 15 bases in between. The CDR3 covers 13 residues. The germline V gene has CDR1 SNHLY and CDR2 FYNNEI. This CDR3 reads CASNRGLRDEQFF. The CDR3 coding sequence is TGTGCCAGCAACCGCGGACTAAGGGATGAGCAGTTCTTC.

This sequence joins TRBV19 and TRBJ1-2; D not resolved. The germline CDR1 and CDR2 sequences are LNHDA and SQIVND (reference sequence). The CDR3 runs 13 residues. V was clipped by 5 bases and J by 4 bases, with 11 bases between them. In nucleotides, the CDR3 is TGTGCCAGTAGTCCCGACATCCTCTATGGCTACACCTTC. It specifies CASSPDILYGYTF. Full variable domain (remainder filled in from reference TRBV19 and TRBJ1-2): DGGITQSPKYLFRKEGQNVTLSCEQNLNHDAMYWYRQDPGQGLRLIYYSQIVNDFQKGDIAEGYSVSREKKESFPLTVTSAQKNPTAFYLCASSPDILYGYTFGSGTRLTVV.

Only one count was recorded for this clone. The chain links TRBV19 to TRBJ2-3; unclear D gene. Trimming stripped 1 base from V and 0 bases from J, with 5 bases between. CDR1 is LNHDA, CDR2 SQIVND, per germline (reference sequence). This CDR3 has 14 amino acids. Here the CDR3 DNA reads TGTGCCAGTAGTATAGCGAGAAGCACAGATACGCAGTATTTT. The encoded protein is CASSIARSTDTQYF.

This chain uses TRBV9 with TRBJ2-2, with 7 bases identical to TRBD1. Germline assignment: CDR1 SGDLS and CDR2 YYNGEE. V gave up 3 bases and J gave up 5 bases; unmatched junction bases: 4. CDR3 size: 14 residues. The CDR3 DNA is TGTGCCAGCAGCGGTCAACAGGGGACCGGGGAGCTGTTTTTT. Translating it yields CASSGQQGTGELFF.

The chain recombines TRBV27 with TRBJ1-5; TRBD1 matches 8 bases. The CDR3 consists of 15 residues. Germline lookup yields CDR1 MNHEY and CDR2 SMNVEV (reference sequence). The J segment lost 3 bases and the V segment lost 6 bases, leaving 7 bases of the junction unmatched. The CDR3, as DNA: TGTGCCAGCAGCAAAGACAGGGGTCCCAATCAGCCCCAGCATTTT. Translating it yields CASSKDRGPNQPQHF.

CDR3 sequence (DNA): TGCGCCAGCAGCCAACCAGGGGAGACCCAGTACTTC. Protein: CASSQPGETQYF. V gene TRBV4-1 combines with J gene TRBJ2-5, with D perhaps matching TRBD1 (5 bases). The V end was cut by 2 bases, the J end by 5 bases, with 6 bases between. Germline CDR1 is MGHRA and CDR2 is YSYEKL. The CDR3 has 12 residues.